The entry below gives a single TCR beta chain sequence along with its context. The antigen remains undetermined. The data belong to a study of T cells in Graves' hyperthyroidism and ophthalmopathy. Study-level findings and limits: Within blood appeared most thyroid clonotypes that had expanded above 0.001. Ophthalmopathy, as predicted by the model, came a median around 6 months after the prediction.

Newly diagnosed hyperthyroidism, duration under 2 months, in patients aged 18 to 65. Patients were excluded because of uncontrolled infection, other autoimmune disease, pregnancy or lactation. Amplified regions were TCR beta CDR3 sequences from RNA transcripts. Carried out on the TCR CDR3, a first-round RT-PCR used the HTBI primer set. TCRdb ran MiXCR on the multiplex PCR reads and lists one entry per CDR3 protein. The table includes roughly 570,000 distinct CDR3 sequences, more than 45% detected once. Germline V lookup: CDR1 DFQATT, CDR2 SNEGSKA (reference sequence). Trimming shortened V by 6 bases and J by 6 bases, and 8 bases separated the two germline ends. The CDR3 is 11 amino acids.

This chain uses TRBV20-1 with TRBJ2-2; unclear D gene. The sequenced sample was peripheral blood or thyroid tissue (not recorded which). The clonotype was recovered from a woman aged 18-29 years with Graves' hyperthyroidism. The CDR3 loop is CSADFAGELFF. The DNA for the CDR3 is TGCAGTGCGGATTTCGCCGGGGAGCTGTTTTTT.